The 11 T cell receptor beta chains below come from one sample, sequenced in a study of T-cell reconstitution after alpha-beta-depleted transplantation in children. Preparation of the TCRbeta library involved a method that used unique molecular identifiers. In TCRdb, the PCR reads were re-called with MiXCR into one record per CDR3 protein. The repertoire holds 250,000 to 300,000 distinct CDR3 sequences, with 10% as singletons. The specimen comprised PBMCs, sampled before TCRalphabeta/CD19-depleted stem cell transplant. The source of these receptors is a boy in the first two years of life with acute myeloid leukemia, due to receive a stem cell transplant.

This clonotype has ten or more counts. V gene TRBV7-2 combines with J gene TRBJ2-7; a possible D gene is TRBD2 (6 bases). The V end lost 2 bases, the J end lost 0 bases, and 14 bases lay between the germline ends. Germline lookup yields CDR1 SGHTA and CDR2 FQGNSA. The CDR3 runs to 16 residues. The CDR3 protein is CASSLIGRGSSYEQYF. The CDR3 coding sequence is TGTGCCAGCAGCTTAATTGGGCGGGGTAGCTCCTACGAGCAGTACTTC. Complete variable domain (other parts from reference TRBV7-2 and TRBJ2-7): GAGVSQSPSNKVTEKGKDVELRCDPISGHTALYWYRQSLGQGLEFLIYFQGNSAPDKSGLPSDRFSAERTGGSVSTLTIQRTQQEDSAVYLCASSLIGRGSSYEQYFGPGTRLTVT.

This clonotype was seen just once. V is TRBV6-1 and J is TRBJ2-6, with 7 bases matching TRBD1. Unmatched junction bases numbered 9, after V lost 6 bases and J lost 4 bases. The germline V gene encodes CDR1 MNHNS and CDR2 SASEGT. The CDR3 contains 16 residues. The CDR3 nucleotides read TGTGCCAGCAGCCCCCCGACAGGGCGAGGGGCCAACGTCCTGACTTTC. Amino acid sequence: CASSPPTGRGANVLTF.

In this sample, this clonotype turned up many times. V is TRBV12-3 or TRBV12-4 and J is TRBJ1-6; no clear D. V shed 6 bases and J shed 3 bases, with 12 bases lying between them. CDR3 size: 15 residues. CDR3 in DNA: TGTGCCAGCAGCCCCGACGGCCTCTATAATTCACCCCTCCACTTT. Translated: CASSPDGLYNSPLHF.

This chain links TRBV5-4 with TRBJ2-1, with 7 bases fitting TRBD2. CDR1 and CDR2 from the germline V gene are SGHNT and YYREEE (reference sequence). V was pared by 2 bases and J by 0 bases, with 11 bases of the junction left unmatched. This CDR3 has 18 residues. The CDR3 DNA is TGTGCCAGCAGCTTATCGGCTAGCGGATGGAGCTCCTACAATGAGCAGTTCTTC. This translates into CASSLSASGWSSYNEQFF.

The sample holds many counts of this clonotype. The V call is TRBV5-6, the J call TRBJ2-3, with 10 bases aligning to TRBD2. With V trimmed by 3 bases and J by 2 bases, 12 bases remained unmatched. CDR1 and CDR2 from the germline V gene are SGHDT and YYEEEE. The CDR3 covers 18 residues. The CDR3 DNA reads TGTGCCAGCAGCTCCCCTTGGGAGCGGGGGGGCTTCACAGATACGCAGTATTTT. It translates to CASSSPWERGGFTDTQYF.

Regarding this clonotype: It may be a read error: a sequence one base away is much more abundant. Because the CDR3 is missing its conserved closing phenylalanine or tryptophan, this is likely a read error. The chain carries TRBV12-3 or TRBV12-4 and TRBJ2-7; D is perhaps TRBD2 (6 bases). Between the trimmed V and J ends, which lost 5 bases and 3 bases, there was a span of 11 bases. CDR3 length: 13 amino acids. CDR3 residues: CASSAGTHYEQYS. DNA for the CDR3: TGTGCCAGCAGTGCCGGGACTCACTACGAGCAGTACTCC.

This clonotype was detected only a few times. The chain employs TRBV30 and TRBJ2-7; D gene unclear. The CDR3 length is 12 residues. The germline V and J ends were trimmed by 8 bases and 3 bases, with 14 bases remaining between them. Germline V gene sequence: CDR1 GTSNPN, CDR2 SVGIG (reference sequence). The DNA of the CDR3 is TGTGCCGCCCCATTAAACCACTACGAGCAGTACTTC. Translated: CAAPLNHYEQYF.

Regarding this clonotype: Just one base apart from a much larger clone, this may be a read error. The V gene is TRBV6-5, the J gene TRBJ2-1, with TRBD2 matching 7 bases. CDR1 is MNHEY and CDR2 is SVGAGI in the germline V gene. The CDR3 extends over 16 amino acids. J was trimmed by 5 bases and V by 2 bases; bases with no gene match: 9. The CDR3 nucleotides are TGTGCCAGCAGTTACATGCGGGAGCGCCACAACAATGAGCAGTTCTTC. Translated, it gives CASSYMRERHNNEQFF.

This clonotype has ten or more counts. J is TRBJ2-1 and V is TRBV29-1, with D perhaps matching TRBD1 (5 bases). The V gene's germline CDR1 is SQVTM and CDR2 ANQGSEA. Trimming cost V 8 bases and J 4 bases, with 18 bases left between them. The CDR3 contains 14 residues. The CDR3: CSLSGAQGYNEQFF. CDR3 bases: TGCAGCTTAAGTGGGGCGCAGGGTTACAATGAGCAGTTCTTC.

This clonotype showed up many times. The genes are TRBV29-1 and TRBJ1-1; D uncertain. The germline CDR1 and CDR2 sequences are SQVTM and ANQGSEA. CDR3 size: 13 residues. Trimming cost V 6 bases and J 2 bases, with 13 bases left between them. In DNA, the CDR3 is TGCAGCGTAACATTGACCGCAAACACTGAAGCTTTCTTT. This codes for CSVTLTANTEAFF.

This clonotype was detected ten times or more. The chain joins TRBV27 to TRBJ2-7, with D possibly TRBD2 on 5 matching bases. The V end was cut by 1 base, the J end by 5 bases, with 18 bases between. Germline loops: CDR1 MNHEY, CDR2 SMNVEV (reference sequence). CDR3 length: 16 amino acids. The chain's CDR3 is CASSLFQAENVHEQYF. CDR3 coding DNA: TGTGCCAGCAGTTTATTCCAAGCGGAAAACGTTCACGAGCAGTACTTC.